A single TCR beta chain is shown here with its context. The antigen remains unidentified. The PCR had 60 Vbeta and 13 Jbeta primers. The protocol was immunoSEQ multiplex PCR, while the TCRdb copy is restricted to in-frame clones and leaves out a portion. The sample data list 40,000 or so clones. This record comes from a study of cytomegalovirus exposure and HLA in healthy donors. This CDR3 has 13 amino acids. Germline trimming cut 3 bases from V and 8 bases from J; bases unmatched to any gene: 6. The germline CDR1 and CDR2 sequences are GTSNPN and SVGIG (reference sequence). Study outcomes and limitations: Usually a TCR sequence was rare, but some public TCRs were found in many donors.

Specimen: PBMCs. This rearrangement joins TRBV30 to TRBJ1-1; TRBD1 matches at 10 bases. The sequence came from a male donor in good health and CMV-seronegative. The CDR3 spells CAWRGTGVTEAFF. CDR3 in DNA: TGTGCCTGGAGAGGGACAGGGGTTACAGAAGCTTTCTTT.